This T cell receptor (beta chain) came from a study of early T cells in non-severe SARS-CoV-2 infection. Study-wide background: With bulk RNA from unsorted whole blood as input, sequencing yielded unpaired chains.

Broader study findings: Missing private and CD4 specificities, VDJdb matching favored anti-spike CD8 responses.

Germline V gene sequence: CDR1 SGHNT, CDR2 YYREEE (reference sequence). This CDR3 has 14 residues. V was cut by 3 bases and J by 7 bases, with 16 bases left in between. This clonotype has at least ten counts. Antigen unknown. Using its own MiXCR run on the 5' RACE reads, TCRdb lists one record per CDR3 protein. The repertoire holds over 50,000 distinct CDR3 sequences, with almost 9.5% as singletons. The source material was whole blood. This chain uses TRBV5-4 with TRBJ1-1; D may be TRBD1 (5 bases). This clonotype originated in an adult who was a healthcare worker with PCR-confirmed SARS-CoV-2 infection or an uninfected control (not recorded which). The CDR3 spells CASSWRQTVDEAFF. The CDR3 bases are TGTGCCAGCAGCTGGAGACAGACAGTGGATGAAGCTTTCTTT. Full variable domain (outside the CDR3, taken from reference TRBV5-4 and TRBJ1-1): ETGVTQSPTHLIKTRGQQVTLRCSSQSGHNTVSWYQQALGQGPQFIFQYYREEENGRGNFPPRFSGLQFPNYSSELNVNALELDDSALYLCASSWRQTVDEAFFGQGTRLTVV.